Below, 13 T cell receptor beta chains from the same sample are listed, as sequenced in a study of T cell responses to AZD1222 COVID-19 vaccine. Method: immunoSEQ multiplex PCR; TCRdb's copy keeps in-frame clones and lacks some. The sample records approximately 140,000 clones, approximately 90% being singletons. The sequencing used peripheral blood, collected on day 0 of AZD1222 vaccination. All receptors come from an adult in good health.

The rearrangement uses TRBV27 and TRBJ1-5; D gene ambiguous. The CDR3 has 16 residues. Trimming shortened V by 2 bases and J by 1 base, and 12 bases separated the two germline ends. Germline lookup yields CDR1 MNHEY and CDR2 SMNVEV (reference sequence). CDR3 coding DNA: TGTGCCAGCAGTTTAAGTCCGGTCTCAAGCAATCAGCCCCAGCATTTT. This encodes CASSLSPVSSNQPQHF.

The chain employs TRBV24-1 and TRBJ2-3; 9 bases map to TRBD1. This CDR3 has 18 residues. V was clipped by 5 bases and J by 5 bases; unmatched bases: 16. CDR1 is KGHDR, CDR2 SFDVKD, per germline. The CDR3 sequence: CATSAPRGRDRVGDTQYF. As DNA, the CDR3 is TGTGCCACCAGTGCCCCTAGGGGAAGGGACAGGGTTGGAGATACGCAGTATTTT.

The V and J genes are TRBV6-5 and TRBJ1-1; D gene ambiguous. Trimming took off 8 bases at V and 5 bases at J, with 15 bases between the two ends. The CDR3 covers 13 residues. Germline CDR1 and CDR2: MNHEY and SVGAGI. DNA of the CDR3: TGTGCCAGCCAGGCCCGAGTGGGTACTGAAGCTTTCTTT. Translating it yields CASQARVGTEAFF.

This clone was recorded only once. The J gene is TRBJ2-3, the V gene TRBV12-3 or TRBV12-4, with D hard to call. The length of the CDR3 is 11 residues. The V end lost 3 bases, the J end lost 6 bases, and 4 bases lay between the germline ends. CDR3 in DNA: TGTGCCAGCAGTTTGCTTGATACGCAGTATTTT. Translation: CASSLLDTQYF.

The gene calls are TRBV5-5 and TRBJ2-7; TRBD2 agrees at 9 bases. Germline lookup yields CDR1 SGHKS and CDR2 YYEKEE (reference sequence). The CDR3 runs 15 residues. V lost 0 bases and J lost 2; bases outside the gene matches: 3. CDR3 DNA sequence: TGTGCCAGCAGCTTGGCCAGCGGGAGGACCTACGAGCAGTACTTC. Its translation is CASSLASGRTYEQYF.

The genes are TRBV5-1 and TRBJ1-1, with a tentative D call TRBD1 (5 bases). Trimming cost V 4 bases and J 2 bases, with 18 bases left between them. Germline CDR1 reads SGHRS; CDR2 reads YFSETQ. The CDR3 extends over 16 amino acids. CDR3 DNA: TGCGCCAGCAGCATTGGGGGAGTCGGCCGAAACACTGAAGCTTTCTTT. This codes for CASSIGGVGRNTEAFF.

V gene TRBV11-3 combines with J gene TRBJ2-1, with 8 bases that match TRBD2. Trimming cost V 5 bases and J 7 bases; bases outside gene matches: 10. Germline lookup yields CDR1 SGHNT and CDR2 YENEEA. The CDR3 consists of 15 residues. CDR3 in amino acids: CASSRGLASSNEQFF. The CDR3 nucleotides read TGTGCCAGCAGCCGTGGACTAGCAAGTAGTAATGAGCAGTTCTTC.

This chain connects TRBV21-1 to TRBJ1-1. TRBV21-1 is shown as a pseudogene. This CDR3 has 15 residues. For the CDR3, the DNA is TGTGCCAGCAGCAAGGACCCCTCTCTGAACACTGAAGCTTTCTTT. Translating it yields CASSKDPSLNTEAFF.

J is TRBJ1-1 and V is TRBV11-3; no definite D call. V was cut by 1 base and J by 7 bases, with 7 bases left in between. The CDR3 consists of 12 residues. In germline, CDR1 is SGHNT, CDR2 YENEEA. CDR3 coding DNA: TGTGCCAGCAGCTTAGGCTCGGTTGAAGCTTTCTTT. Protein product: CASSLGSVEAFF.

This clone was counted between two and nine times. This chain links TRBV25-1 with TRBJ2-1; TRBD1 matches at 8 bases. CDR1 MGHDK and CDR2 SYGVNS come from the germline V gene. This CDR3 has 17 amino acids. With V trimmed by 1 base and J by 6 bases, 11 bases remained unmatched. The CDR3 region is CASSESQGAARGNEQFF. CDR3 nucleotides: TGTGCCAGCAGTGAATCCCAGGGGGCCGCAAGGGGCAATGAGCAGTTCTTC.

The chain links TRBV11-2 to TRBJ1-3; D might be TRBD1 (5 bases). The germline gives CDR1 SGHAT, CDR2 FQNNGV. Trimming removed 1 base from V and 4 bases from J, with 14 bases in between. The CDR3 runs 16 residues. Here the CDR3 DNA reads TGTGCCAGCAGCTTAGCCGACGGGGCGAAGGGAAACACCATATATTTT. This sequence encodes CASSLADGAKGNTIYF. Supplemented by reference TRBV11-2 and TRBJ1-3, the full variable domain reads EAGVAQSPRYKIIEKRQSVAFWCNPISGHATLYWYQQILGQGPKLLIQFQNNGVVDDSQLPKDRFSAERLKGVDSTLKIQPAKLEDSAVYLCASSLADGAKGNTIYFGEGSWLTVV.

The chain recombines TRBV25-1 with TRBJ1-6; no clear D gene. The CDR3 has 15 amino acids. Germline V gene sequence: CDR1 MGHDK, CDR2 SYGVNS. V lost 2 bases and J lost 9, with 14 bases in between. CDR3 coding DNA: TGTGCCAGCAGTGAACCGGGCCCCTCGGGTTCACCCCTCCACTTT. This encodes CASSEPGPSGSPLHF.

The chain employs TRBV3-1 (or the pseudogene TRBV3-2) and TRBJ2-3; D is undetermined. Trimming took off 1 base at V and 8 bases at J, with 10 bases between the two ends. CDR1 LGHDT and CDR2 YNNKEL come from the germline V gene (reference sequence). The CDR3 is 13 amino acids. CDR3 sequence: CASSQGRAGTQYF. DNA for the CDR3: TGTGCCAGCAGCCAAGGGAGAGCAGGTACGCAGTATTTT.